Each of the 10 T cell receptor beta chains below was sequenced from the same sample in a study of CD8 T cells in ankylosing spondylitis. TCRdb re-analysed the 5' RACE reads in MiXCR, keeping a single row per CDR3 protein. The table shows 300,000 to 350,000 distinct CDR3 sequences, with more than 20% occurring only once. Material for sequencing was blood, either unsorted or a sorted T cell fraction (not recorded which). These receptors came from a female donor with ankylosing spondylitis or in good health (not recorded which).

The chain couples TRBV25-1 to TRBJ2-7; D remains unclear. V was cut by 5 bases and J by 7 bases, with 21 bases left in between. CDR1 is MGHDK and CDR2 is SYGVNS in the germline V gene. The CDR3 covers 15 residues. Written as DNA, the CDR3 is TGTGCCAGCAGTATGGGATCAAACATCCAAGGGGAGCAGTACTTC. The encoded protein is CASSMGSNIQGEQYF.

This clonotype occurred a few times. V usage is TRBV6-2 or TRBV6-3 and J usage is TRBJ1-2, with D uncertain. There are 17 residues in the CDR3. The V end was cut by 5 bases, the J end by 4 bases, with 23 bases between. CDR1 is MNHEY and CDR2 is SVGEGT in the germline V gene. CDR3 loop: CASSPPSLSGKSYGYTF. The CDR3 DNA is TGTGCCAGCAGTCCACCCAGTTTAAGCGGGAAAAGCTATGGCTACACCTTC.

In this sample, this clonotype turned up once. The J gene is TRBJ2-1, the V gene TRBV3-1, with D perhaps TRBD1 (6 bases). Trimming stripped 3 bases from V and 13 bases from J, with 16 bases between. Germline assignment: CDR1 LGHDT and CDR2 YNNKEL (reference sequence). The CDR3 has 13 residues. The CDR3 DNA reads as TGTGCCAGCAGCCAGGTTAGGACAGAGGGCCAGTTCTTC. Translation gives CASSQVRTEGQFF.

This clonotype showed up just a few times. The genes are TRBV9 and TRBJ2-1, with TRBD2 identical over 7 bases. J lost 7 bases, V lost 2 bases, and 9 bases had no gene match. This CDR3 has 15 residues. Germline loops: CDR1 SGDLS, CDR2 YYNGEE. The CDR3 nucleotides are TGTGCCAGCAGCGTCCTTCGGGCGGGAGTGAATGAGCAGTTCTTC. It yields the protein CASSVLRAGVNEQFF.

CDR3 coding DNA: TGTGCCAGCAGCGTAGGACTAGCACTTCACAATGAGCAGTTCTTC. The encoded protein is CASSVGLALHNEQFF. V usage is TRBV9 and J usage is TRBJ2-1; 7 bases map to TRBD2. Germline V lookup: CDR1 SGDLS, CDR2 YYNGEE. With V trimmed by 0 bases and J by 5 bases, 5 bases remained unmatched. The CDR3 extends over 15 amino acids. The whole variable domain, remainder taken from reference TRBV9 and TRBJ2-1, is DSGVTQTPKHLITATGQRVTLRCSPRSGDLSVYWYQQSLDQGLQFLIQYYNGEERAKGNILERFSAQQFPDLHSELNLSSLELGDSALYFCASSVGLALHNEQFFGPGTRLTVL.

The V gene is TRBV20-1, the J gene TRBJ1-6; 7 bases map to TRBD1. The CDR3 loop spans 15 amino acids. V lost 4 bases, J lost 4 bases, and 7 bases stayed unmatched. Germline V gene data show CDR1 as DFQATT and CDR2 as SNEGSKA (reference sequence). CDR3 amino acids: CSAMGQKSYNSPLHF. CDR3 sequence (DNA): TGCAGTGCTATGGGACAGAAGTCTTATAATTCACCCCTCCACTTT.

CDR3 loop: CASSPKDGSPLHF. The CDR3 DNA reads TGTGCCAGCTCACCAAAGGATGGTTCACCCCTCCACTTT. V and J are TRBV18 and TRBJ1-6; D gene ambiguous. The CDR3 is 13 amino acids. CDR1 and CDR2 (germline): KGHSH, LQKENI. V lost 2 bases and J 9 bases, leaving 8 bases between the germline ends.

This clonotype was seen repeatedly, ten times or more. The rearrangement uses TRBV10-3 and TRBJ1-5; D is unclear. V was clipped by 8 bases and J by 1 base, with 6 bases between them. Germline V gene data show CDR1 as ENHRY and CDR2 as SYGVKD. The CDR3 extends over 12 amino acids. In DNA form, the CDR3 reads TGTGCCATCGCTTCGAGCAATCAGCCCCAGCATTTT. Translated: CAIASSNQPQHF.

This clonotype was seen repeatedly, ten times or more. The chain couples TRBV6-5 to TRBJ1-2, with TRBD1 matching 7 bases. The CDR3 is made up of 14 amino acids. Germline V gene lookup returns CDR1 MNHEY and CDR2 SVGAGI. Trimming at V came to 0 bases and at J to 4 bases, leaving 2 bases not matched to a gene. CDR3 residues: CASSYSGGRYGYTF. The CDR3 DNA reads TGTGCCAGCAGTTACTCAGGGGGCCGCTATGGCTACACCTTC.

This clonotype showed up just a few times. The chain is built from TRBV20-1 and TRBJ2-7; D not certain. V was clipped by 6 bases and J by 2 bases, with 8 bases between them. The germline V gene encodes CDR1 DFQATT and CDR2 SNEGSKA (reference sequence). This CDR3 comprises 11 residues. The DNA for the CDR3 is TGCAGTGCCACCCTTCCCTACGAGCAGTACTTC. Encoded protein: CSATLPYEQYF.